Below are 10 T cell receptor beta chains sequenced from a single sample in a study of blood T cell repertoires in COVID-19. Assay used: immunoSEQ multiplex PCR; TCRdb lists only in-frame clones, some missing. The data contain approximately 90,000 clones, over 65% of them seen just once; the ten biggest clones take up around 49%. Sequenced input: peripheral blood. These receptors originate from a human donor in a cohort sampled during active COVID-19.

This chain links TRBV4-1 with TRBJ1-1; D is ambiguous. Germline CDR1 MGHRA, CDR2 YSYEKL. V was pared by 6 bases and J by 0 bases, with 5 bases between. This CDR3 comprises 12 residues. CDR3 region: CASRSVNTEAFF. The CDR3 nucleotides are TGCGCCAGCAGGTCCGTGAACACTGAAGCTTTCTTT.

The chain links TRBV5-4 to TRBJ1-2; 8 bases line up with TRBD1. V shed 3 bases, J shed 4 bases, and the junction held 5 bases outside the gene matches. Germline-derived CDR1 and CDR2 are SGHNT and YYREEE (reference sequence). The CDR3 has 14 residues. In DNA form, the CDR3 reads TGTGCCAGCAGCTCGACAGGGGCGACCTATGGCTACACCTTC. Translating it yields CASSSTGATYGYTF.

The CDR3 DNA is TGCAGCGTTGAGCAGGGCATGGAGCAGTTCTTC. Amino acids: CSVEQGMEQFF. V gene TRBV29-1 combines with J gene TRBJ2-1, with D perhaps TRBD1 (5 bases). Trimming left V 3 bases short and J 10 bases short, with 10 bases between. Germline assignment: CDR1 SQVTM and CDR2 ANQGSEA. CDR3 length: 11 residues.

The CDR3 DNA sequence: TGTGCCAGCAGTAACCCGGGACAGGGTCTTCACGAGCAGTACTTC. The encoded protein is CASSNPGQGLHEQYF. This sequence joins TRBV27 and TRBJ2-7; 9 bases align to TRBD1. In germline, CDR1 is MNHEY, CDR2 SMNVEV (reference sequence). Trimming at V came to 5 bases and at J to 5 bases, leaving 10 bases not matched to a gene. This CDR3 is built from 15 residues.

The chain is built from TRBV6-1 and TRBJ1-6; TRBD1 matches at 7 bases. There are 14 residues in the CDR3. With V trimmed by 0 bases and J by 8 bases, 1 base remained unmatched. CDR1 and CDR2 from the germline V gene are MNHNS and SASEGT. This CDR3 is CASSEAGQHSPLHF. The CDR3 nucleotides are TGTGCCAGCAGTGAAGCGGGACAGCATTCACCCCTCCACTTT.

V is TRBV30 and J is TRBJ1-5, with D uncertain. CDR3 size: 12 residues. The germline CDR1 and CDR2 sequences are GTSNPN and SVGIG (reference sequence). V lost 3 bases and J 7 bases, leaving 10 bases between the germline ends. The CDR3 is CAWSRGWQPQHF. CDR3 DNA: TGTGCCTGGAGCCGCGGGTGGCAGCCCCAGCATTTT.

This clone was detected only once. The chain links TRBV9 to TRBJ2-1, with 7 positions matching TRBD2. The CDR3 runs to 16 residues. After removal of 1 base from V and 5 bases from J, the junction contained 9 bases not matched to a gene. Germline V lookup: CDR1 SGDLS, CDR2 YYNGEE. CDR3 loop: CASSVRGSTSNNEQFF. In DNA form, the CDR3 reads TGTGCCAGCAGCGTAAGGGGCTCGACTAGCAACAATGAGCAGTTCTTC.

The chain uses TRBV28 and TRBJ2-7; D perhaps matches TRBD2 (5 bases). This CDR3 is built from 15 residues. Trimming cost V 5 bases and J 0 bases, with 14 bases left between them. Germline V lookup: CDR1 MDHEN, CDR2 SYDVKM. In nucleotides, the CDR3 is TGTGCCAGCAGTAAAATAGCGCTGAGCTCCTACGAGCAGTACTTC. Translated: CASSKIALSSYEQYF.

Here the CDR3 DNA reads TGTGCCAGCAGTTACTCTGGGACACCGCGCACAGATACGCAGTATTTT. Residues: CASSYSGTPRTDTQYF. This sequence joins TRBV6-5 and TRBJ2-3, with D possibly being TRBD1 (6 bases). The CDR3 consists of 16 residues. With 0 bases removed from V and 1 base from J, the gap between germline ends came to 11 bases. The germline CDR1 and CDR2 sequences are MNHEY and SVGAGI.

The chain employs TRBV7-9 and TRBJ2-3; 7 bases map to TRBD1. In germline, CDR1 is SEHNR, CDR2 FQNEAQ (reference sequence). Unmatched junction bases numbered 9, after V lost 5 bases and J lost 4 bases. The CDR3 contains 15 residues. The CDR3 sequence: CASSGTAAGADTQYF. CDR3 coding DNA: TGTGCCAGCAGCGGGACAGCAGCCGGTGCAGATACGCAGTATTTT.